This entry lists 4 T cell receptor beta chains sequenced from one sample in a study of blood T cell repertoires in COVID-19. The method was immunoSEQ multiplex PCR; TCRdb's version includes in-frame clones alone and lacks a portion of them. The sample records 170,000 or so clones, less than 90% being singletons. Source material: peripheral blood. Receptors were obtained from a woman aged 70-85 years with COVID-19, enrolled during active disease.

The chain links TRBV6-1 to TRBJ2-7; 12 bases map to TRBD2. Trimming at V came to 4 bases and at J to 4 bases, leaving 8 bases not matched to a gene. The germline gives CDR1 MNHNS, CDR2 SASEGT. CDR3 size: 16 residues. CDR3 in DNA: TGTGCCAGCAGTGTGGCGACTAGCGGGAGAGGGTACGAGCAGTACTTC. Its translation is CASSVATSGRGYEQYF.

The chain employs TRBV7-2 and TRBJ2-1; 7 positions agree with TRBD2. V dropped 5 bases and J dropped 8; count of bases not matched to a gene: 9. Germline CDR1 reads SGHTA; CDR2 reads FQGNSA. This CDR3 is 14 amino acids long. The CDR3 DNA is TGTGCCAGCAGCCCACAGTGGGGGGGTGATGAGCAGTTCTTC. It codes for CASSPQWGGDEQFF.

This chain uses TRBV25-1 with TRBJ2-2; TRBD2 might be the D (5 bases). Between the trimmed V and J ends, which lost 9 bases and 1 base, there was a span of 12 bases. This CDR3 contains 14 residues. CDR1 MGHDK and CDR2 SYGVNS come from the germline V gene. CDR3 protein: CASNPAGNTGELFF. DNA of the CDR3: TGTGCCAGTAACCCCGCGGGGAACACCGGGGAGCTGTTTTTT.

V usage is TRBV5-1 and J usage is TRBJ2-7, with D possibly being TRBD2 (5 bases). CDR3 length: 15 residues. The V and J ends lost 4 bases and 2 bases respectively, with 16 bases between them. The germline gives CDR1 SGHRS, CDR2 YFSETQ. The CDR3 DNA reads TGCGCCAGCAGCCCGGCGGGCGGGCGGACCTACGAGCAGTACTTC. Translation: CASSPAGGRTYEQYF.